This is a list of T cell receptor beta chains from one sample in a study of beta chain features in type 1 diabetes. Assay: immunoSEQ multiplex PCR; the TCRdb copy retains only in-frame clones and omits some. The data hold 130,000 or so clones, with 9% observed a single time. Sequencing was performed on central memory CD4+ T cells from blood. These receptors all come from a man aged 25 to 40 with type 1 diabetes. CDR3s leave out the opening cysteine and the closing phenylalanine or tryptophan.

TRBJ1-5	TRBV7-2	ASSQLAGNQPQH
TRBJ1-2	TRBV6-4	ASRTPDRGDGYT
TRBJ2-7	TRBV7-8	ASSPGTVPYEQY
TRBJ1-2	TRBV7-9	ASSYPGTPRGNGYT
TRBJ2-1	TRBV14	ASSQDRGKAEQF
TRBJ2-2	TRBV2	ASQGNTGELF
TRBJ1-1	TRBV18	ASSTRQAGDTEAF
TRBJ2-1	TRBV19	ASSMLAGDNEQF
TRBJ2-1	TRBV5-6	ASSFGTAYEQF
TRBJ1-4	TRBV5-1	ASSLVRGAHEKLF
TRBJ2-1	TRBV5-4	ASSPVGARGDYNEQF
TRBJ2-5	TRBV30	AWSVALNQY
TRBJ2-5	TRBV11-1	ASSLRQFRQETQY
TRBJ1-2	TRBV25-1	ASSESLDYGYT
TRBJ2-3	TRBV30	AWAESADTQY
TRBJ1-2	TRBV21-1	ASSHAQGPANYGYT
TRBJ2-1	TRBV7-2	ASSLAEGDEQF
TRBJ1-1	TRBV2	ASHREPNTEAF
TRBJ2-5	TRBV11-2	ASSPLAGVETQY
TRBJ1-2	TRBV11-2	ASSPLGQGYYGYT
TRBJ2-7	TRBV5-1	ASSLQDYYEQY
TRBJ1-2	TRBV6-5	ASSFRYQGWYGYT
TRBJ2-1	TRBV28	ASRGLASYNEQF
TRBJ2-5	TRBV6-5	ASSSYRGRRETQY
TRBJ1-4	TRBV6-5	ASSSTGIRLF
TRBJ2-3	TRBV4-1	ASSQSGSLNDRPPLDTQY
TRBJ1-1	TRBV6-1	ASSEHGDAEAF
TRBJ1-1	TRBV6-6	AISEPGQGEAF
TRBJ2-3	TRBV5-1	ASSPGLGTDTQY
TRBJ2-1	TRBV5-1	ASSLAPGLAAGDEQF
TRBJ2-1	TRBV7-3	ASSSERGNEQF
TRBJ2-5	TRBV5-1	ASQGQAEETQY
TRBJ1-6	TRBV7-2	ASSPYRVRYSPLH
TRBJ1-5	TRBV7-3	ASSLRSGDPRH
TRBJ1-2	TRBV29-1	SVYTHYGYT
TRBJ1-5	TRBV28	ASSRTGPSNQPQH
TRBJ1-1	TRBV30	AWSVPGDTEAF
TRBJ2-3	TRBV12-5	ASGLGQGTDTQY
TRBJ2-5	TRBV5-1	ASSLAVKKAGETQY
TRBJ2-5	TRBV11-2	ASSTGTIGETQY
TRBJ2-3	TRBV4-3	ASSQVGSNTDTQY
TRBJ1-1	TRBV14	ASSRGQGRSAF
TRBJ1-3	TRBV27	ASTRIY
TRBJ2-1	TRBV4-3	ASSQGLAGGGDEQF
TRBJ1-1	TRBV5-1	ASSLLAGGRRNTEAF
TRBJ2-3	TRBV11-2	ASSLRDTQY
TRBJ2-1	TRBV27	ASSLLDSTVPEQF
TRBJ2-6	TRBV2	ASGARQANVLT
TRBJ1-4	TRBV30	AFTILSGEKLF
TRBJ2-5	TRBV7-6	ASSPSEGQY
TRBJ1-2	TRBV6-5	ASSYPHGEGNGYT
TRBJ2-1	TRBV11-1	ASSGGEYNEQF
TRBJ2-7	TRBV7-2	ASRLGTGSIGSYYEQY
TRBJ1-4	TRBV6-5	ASSYSNRGYDEKLF
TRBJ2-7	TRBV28	ASSLGGQGAVYEQY
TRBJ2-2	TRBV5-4	ASSLGQGYTGELF
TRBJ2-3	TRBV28	ASSLMGQGLDTQY
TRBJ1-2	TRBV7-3	ASSLSGYGYT